The TCR beta chain described here comes from a study of OX40 agonist ivuxolimab in advanced cancers. Whole-study findings and limits: The 0.1-3.0 mg/kg partial responders had among the lowest clonal expansion.

On this clone itself: Its specificity is not known.

This table comes from immunoSEQ multiplex PCR, and its TCRdb copy is limited to in-frame clones, with some not included. The table has some 83,000 clones, approximately 84% seen once; the top ten hold around 7.8%. This specimen consisted of CD4+ or CD8+ T cells sorted from blood, obtained in a trial of the OX40 agonist ivuxolimab. This receptor was taken from an adult with an advanced solid tumor such as melanoma, head and neck, liver or kidney cancer.

The chain's CDR3 is CASKSPGWGGYTF. The CDR3 coding sequence is TGTGCCAGTAAAAGTCCGGGGTGGGGCGGCTACACCTTC. The J gene is TRBJ1-2, the V gene TRBV19, with a weak D call TRBD1 (5 bases). CDR3 length: 13 residues. From germline, CDR1 is LNHDA and CDR2 SQIVND (reference sequence). V was clipped by 7 bases and J by 8 bases, with 17 bases between them.